This record looks at one T cell receptor (beta chain) sequence and its context. CDR3 length: 13 residues. V gave up 5 bases and J gave up 3 bases, with 10 bases separating them. Per germline, CDR1 LNHDA and CDR2 SQIVND (reference sequence). This specimen comes from a study of blood T cell repertoires in COVID-19. Study-wide background: Italy, Spain and the United States were the sources of the convalescent and acute COVID-19 samples.

In the original processing: Estimated nucleated cell counts came from reference gene primer amplification. Sequencing used immunoSEQ multiplex PCR; TCRdb keeps in-frame clones, though not all of them. V and J calls and clone size are given by that table; D and trimming were obtained from the DNA. The table has a few hundred thousand clones, roughly 84% seen once; the top ten hold 4% to 6%. The TCR sequence derives from a woman aged 60 to 75 who had recovered from COVID-19. The chain couples TRBV19 to TRBJ1-2; D not certain. Specimen: peripheral blood. CDR3 in DNA: TGTGCCAGTAGTGGCGGAGGCTACTATGGCTACACCTTC. Amino acid sequence: CASSGGGYYGYTF.